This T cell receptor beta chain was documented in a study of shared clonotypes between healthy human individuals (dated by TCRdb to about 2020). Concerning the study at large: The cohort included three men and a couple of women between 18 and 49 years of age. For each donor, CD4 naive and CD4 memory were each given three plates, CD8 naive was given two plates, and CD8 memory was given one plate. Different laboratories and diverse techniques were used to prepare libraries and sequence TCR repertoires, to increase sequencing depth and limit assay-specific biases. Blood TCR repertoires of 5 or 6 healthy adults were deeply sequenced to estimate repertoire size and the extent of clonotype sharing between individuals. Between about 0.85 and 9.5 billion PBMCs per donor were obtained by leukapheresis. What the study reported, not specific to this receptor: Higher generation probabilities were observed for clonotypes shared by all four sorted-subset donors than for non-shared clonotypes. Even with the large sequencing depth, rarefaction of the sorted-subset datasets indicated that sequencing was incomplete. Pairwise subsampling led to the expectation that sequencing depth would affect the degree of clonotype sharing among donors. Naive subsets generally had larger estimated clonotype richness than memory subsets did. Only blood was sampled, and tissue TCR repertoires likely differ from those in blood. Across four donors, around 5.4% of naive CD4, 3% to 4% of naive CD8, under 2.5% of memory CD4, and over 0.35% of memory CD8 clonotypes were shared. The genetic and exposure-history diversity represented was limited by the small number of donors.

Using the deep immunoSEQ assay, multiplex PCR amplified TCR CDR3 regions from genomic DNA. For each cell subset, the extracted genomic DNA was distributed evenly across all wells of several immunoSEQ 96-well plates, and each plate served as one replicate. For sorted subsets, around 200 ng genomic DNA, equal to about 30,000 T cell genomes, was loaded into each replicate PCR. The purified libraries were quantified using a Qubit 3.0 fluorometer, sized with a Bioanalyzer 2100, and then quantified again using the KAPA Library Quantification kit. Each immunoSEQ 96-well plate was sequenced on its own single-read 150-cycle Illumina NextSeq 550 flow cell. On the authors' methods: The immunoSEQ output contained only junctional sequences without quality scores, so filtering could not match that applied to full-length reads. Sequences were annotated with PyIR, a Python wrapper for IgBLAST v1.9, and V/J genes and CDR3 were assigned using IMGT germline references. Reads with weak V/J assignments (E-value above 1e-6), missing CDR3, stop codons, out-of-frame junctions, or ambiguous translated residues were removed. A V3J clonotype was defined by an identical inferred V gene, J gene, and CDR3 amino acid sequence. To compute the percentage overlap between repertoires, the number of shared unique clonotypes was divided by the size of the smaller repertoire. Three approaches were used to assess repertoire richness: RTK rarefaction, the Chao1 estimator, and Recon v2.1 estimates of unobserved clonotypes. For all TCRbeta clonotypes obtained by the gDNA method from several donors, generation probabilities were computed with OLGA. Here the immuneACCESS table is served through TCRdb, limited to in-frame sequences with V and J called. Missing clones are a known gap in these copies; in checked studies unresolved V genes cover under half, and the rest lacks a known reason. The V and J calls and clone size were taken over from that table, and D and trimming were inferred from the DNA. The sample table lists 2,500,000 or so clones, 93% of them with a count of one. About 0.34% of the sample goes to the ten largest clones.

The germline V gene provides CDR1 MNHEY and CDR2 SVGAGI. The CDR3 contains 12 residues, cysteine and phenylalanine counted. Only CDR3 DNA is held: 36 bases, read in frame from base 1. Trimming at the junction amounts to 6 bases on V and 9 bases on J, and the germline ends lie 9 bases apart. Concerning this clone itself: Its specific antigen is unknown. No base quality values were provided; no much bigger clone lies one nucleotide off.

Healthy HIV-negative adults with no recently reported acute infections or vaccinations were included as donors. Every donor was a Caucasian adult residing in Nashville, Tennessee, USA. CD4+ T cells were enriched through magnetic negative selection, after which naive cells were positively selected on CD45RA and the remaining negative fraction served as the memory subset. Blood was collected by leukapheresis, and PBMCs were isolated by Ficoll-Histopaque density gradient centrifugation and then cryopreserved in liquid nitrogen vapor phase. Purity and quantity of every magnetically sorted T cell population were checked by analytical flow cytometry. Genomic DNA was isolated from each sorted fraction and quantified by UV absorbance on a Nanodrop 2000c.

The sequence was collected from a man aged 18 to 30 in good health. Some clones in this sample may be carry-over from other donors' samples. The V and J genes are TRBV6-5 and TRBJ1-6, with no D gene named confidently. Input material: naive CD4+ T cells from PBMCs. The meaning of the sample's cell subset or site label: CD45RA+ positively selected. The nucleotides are TGTGCCAGCAGACAAGTCCCTTCACCCCTCCACTTT. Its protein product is CASRQVPSPLHF.